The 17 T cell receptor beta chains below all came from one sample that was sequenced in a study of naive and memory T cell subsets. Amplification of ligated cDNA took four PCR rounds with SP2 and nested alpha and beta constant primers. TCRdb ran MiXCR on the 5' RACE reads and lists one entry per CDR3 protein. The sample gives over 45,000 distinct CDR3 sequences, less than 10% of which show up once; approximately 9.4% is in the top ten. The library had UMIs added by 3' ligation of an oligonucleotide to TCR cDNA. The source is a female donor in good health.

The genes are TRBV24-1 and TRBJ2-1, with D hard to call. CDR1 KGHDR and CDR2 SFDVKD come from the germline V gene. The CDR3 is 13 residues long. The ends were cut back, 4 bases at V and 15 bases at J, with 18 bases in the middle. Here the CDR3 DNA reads TGTGCCACCAGTGACCCGAGACGGATTGTACGGTTCTTC. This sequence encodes CATSDPRRIVRFF.

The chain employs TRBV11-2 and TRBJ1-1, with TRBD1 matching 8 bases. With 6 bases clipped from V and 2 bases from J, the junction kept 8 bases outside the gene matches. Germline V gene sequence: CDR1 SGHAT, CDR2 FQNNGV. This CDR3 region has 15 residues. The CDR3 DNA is TGTGCCAGCAGACCCCTCAGGGGGCTTAACACTGAAGCTTTCTTT. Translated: CASRPLRGLNTEAFF.

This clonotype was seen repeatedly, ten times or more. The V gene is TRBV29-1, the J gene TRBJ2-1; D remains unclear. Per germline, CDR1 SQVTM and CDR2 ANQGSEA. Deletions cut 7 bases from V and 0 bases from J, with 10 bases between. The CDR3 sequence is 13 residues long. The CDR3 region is CSGERSSYNEQFF. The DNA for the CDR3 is TGCAGCGGTGAGCGTAGCTCCTACAATGAGCAGTTCTTC.

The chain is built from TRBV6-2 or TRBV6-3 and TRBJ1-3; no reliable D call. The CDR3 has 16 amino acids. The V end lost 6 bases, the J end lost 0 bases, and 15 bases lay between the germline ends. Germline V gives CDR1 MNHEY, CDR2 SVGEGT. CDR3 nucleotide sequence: TGTGCCAGCAGACGCGACCCCACCGGCTCTGGAAACACCATATATTTT. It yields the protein CASRRDPTGSGNTIYF.

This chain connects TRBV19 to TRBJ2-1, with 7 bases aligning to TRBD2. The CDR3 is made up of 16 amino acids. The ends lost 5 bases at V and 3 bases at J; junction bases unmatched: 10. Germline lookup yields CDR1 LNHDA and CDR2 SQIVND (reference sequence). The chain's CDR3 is CASSPSRGGGYNEQFF. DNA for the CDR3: TGTGCCAGTAGTCCGTCCCGGGGCGGGGGCTACAATGAGCAGTTCTTC. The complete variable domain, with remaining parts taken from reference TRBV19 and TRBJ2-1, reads DGGITQSPKYLFRKEGQNVTLSCEQNLNHDAMYWYRQDPGQGLRLIYYSQIVNDFQKGDIAEGYSVSREKKESFPLTVTSAQKNPTAFYLCASSPSRGGGYNEQFFGPGTRLTVL.

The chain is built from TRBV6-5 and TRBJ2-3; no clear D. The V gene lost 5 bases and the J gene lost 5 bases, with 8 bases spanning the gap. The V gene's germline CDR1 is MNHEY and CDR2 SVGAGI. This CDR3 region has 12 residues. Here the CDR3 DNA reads TGTGCCAGCAGTCTGATCGGAGATACGCAGTATTTT. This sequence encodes CASSLIGDTQYF.

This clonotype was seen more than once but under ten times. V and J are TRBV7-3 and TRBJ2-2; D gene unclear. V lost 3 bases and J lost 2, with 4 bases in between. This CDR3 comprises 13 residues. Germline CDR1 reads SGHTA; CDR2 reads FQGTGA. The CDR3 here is CASSFLNTGELFF. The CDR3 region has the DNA TGTGCCAGCAGCTTCCTAAACACCGGGGAGCTGTTTTTT.

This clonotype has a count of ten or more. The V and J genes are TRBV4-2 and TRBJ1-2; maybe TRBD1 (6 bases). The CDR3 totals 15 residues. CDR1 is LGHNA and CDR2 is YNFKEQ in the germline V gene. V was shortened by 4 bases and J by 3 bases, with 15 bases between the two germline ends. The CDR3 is CASSPKVAGDYGYTF. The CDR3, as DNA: TGTGCCAGCAGCCCCAAGGTAGCAGGGGACTATGGCTACACCTTC.

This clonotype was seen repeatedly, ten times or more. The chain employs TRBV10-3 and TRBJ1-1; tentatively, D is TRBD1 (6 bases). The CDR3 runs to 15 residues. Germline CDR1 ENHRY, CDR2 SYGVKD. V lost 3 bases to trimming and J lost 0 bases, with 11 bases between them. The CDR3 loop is CAISEWGGLNTEAFF. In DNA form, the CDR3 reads TGTGCCATCAGTGAATGGGGGGGCTTGAACACTGAAGCTTTCTTT.

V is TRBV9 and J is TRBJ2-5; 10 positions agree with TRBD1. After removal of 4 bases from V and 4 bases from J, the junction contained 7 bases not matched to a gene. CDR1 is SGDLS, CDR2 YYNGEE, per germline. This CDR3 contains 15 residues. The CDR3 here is CASSPQGQGLETQYF. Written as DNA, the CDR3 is TGTGCCAGCAGCCCCCAGGGACAGGGGTTAGAGACCCAGTACTTC.

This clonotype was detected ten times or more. As DNA, the CDR3 is TGTGCCAGCAGTGCCGAGCCTACGGACACTGAAGCTTTCTTT. It translates to CASSAEPTDTEAFF. The genes are TRBV9 and TRBJ1-1; D ambiguous. Trimming took 5 bases from V and 3 from J, leaving 14 bases between them. This CDR3 has 14 residues. CDR1 is SGDLS, CDR2 YYNGEE, per germline.

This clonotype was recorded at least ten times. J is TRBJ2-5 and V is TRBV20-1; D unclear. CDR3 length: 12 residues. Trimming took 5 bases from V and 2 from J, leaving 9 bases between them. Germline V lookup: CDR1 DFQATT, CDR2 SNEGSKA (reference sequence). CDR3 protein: CSALIQQETQYF. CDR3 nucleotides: TGCAGTGCTTTAATCCAACAAGAGACCCAGTACTTC.

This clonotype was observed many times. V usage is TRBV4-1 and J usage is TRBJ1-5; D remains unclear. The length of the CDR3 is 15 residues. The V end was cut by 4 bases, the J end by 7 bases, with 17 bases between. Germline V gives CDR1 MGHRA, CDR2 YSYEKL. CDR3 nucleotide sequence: TGCGCCAGCAGCCTCATAGGAGGATCTGGACAGCCCCAGCATTTT. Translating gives CASSLIGGSGQPQHF.

CDR3 loop: CATGTSGAAYNEQFF. CDR3 in DNA: TGTGCCACCGGGACTAGCGGGGCCGCCTACAATGAGCAGTTCTTC. This sequence joins TRBV10-3 and TRBJ2-1; 13 nucleotides align to TRBD2. V lost 10 bases to trimming and J lost 2 bases; unmatched junction nucleotides: 5. There are 15 residues in the CDR3. Germline-derived CDR1 and CDR2 are ENHRY and SYGVKD.

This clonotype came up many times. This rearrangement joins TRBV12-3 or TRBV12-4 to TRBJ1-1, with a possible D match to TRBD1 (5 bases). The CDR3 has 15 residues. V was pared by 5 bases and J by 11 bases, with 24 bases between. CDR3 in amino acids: CASSIPRTGLFKAFF. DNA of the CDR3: TGTGCCAGCAGTATACCACGCACAGGTTTGTTCAAGGCTTTCTTT.

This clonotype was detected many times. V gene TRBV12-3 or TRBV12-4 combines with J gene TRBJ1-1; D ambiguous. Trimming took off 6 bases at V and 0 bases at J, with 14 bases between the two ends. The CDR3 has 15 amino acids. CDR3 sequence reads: CASSPGLGMNTEAFF. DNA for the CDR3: TGTGCCAGCAGCCCGGGTTTGGGCATGAACACTGAAGCTTTCTTT.

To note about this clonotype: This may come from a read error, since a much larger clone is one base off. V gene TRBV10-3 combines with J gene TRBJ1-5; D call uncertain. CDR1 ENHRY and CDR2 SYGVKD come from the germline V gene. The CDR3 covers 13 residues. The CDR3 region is CAISGSANQPEHF. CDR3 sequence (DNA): TGTGCCATCAGTGGGTCGGCAAATCAGCCCGAGCATTTT.